The entry that follows covers one T cell receptor beta chain sequence. These data originate in a study of T-cell reconstitution after alpha-beta-depleted transplantation in children. Molecular barcoding with unique molecular identifiers was used for the TCRbeta library. TCRdb reanalysed the PCR reads using MiXCR and keeps one entry per CDR3 protein. The table lists 100,000 or so distinct CDR3 sequences, about 14% of them singletons, with around a fifth in the top ten. Source: PBMCs, mostly from graft donor cells, taken 180 days after TCRalphabeta/CD19-depleted stem cell transplant. This TCR derives from a male patient aged 2 to 9 who had a stem cell transplant for acute lymphoblastic leukemia, so the T cells may come from the graft donor.

The CDR3 is CSATGQGGETQYF. Here the CDR3 DNA reads TGCAGTGCTACTGGACAGGGAGGGGAGACCCAGTACTTC. The chain joins TRBV20-1 to TRBJ2-5, with D possibly matching TRBD1 (8 bases). CDR1 and CDR2 from the germline V gene are DFQATT and SNEGSKA (reference sequence). The V end was cut by 4 bases, the J end by 5 bases, with 14 bases between. This CDR3 has 13 residues.